The clone carrying this T cell receptor beta chain was picked up a small number of times. The source of the sample is a study of blood T cell repertoires in COVID-19. Study background: Whether acute or convalescent, the COVID-19 samples came from the United States, Italy and Spain. PBMCs, B-cell-depleted T cells, or T cells provided the cDNA or gDNA that made up the material.

The CDR3 spans 14 residues. In the original workflow: Estimation of nucleated cell counts relied on the amplification of reference gene primers. Sequencing used immunoSEQ multiplex PCR; TCRdb keeps in-frame clones, though not all of them. The D gene and trimming were derived from the DNA, and the V and J assignments and clone size from that table. The sample yields some 150,000 clones, about nine tenths seen once. The TCR comes from a woman aged 60-75 years with active or convalescent COVID-19. The J gene is TRBJ1-1, the V gene TRBV21-1. TRBV21-1 is reported as a pseudogene. Sequenced material: peripheral blood. The CDR3 nucleotides read TGTGCCAGCAGCAAAAATGGGGGGGTTGCTGAAGCTTTCTTT. Translation gives CASSKNGGVAEAFF.